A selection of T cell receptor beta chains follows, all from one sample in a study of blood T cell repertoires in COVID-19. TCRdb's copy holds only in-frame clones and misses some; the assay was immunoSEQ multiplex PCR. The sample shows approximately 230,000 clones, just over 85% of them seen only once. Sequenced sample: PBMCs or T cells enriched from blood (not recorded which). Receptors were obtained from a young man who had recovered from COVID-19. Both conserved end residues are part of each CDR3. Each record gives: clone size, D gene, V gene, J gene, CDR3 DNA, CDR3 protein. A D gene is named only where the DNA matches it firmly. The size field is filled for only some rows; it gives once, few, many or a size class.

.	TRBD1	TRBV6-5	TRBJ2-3	TGTGCCAGCAGTCCACAGGGGGCGGCGGCAGATACGCAGTATTTT	CASSPQGAAADTQYF
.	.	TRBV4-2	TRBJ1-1	TGTGCCAGCAGCCAAGGTCCCCCATTGAACACTGAAGCTTTCTTT	CASSQGPPLNTEAFF
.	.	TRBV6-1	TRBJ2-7	TGTGCCAGCAGTGAGAGGGACTACGAGCAGTACTTC	CASSERDYEQYF
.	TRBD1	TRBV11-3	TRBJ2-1	TGTGCCAGCAGCTTCCTAGGACAGGGGGTTTTGGGTGAGCAGTTCTTC	CASSFLGQGVLGEQFF
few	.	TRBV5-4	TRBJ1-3	TGTGCCAGCAGCTTCAGGGGTGCTGGAAACACCATATATTTT	CASSFRGAGNTIYF
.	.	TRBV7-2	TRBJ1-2	TGTGCCAGCAGCTTAGCCTACCTGGAGGGTGGCTACACCTTC	CASSLAYLEGGYTF
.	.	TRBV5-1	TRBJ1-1	TGCGCCAGCAGCTTGGCACTAACCGGCCGCCTGAGGACTGAAGCTTTCTTT	CASSLALTGRLRTEAFF
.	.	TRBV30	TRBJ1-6	TGTGCCTGGAGTGTACTTGACTCCGATTCACCCCTCCACTTT	CAWSVLDSDSPLHF
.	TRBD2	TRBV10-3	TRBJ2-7	TGTGCCATCAGTGATGGGACTAGCGGTAAGACCTACGAGCAGTACTTC	CAISDGTSGKTYEQYF
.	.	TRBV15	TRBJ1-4	TGTGCCACCAGCAGCGCTCTCATCGGTAATATGTTCGAAAAACTGTTTTTT	CATSSALIGNMFEKLFF
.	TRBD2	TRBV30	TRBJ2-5	TGTGCCTGGAGTATGAGGCGCGGGAGCTCCCAAGAGACCCAGTACTTC	CAWSMRRGSSQETQYF